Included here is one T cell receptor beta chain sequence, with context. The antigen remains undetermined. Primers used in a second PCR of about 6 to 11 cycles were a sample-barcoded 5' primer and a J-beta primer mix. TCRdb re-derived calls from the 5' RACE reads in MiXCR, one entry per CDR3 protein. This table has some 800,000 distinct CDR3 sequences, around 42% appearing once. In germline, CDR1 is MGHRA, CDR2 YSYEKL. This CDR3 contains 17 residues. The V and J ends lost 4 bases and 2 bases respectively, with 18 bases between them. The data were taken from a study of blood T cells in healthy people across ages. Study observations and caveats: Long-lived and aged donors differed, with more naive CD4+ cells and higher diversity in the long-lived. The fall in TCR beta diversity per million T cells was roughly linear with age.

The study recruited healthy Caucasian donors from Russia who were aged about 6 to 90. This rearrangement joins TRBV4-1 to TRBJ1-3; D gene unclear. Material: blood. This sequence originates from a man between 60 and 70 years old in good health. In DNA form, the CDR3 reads TGCGCCAGCAGCCGGTACCCGGGTTTGGAGCCTGGAAACACCATATATTTT. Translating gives CASSRYPGLEPGNTIYF.